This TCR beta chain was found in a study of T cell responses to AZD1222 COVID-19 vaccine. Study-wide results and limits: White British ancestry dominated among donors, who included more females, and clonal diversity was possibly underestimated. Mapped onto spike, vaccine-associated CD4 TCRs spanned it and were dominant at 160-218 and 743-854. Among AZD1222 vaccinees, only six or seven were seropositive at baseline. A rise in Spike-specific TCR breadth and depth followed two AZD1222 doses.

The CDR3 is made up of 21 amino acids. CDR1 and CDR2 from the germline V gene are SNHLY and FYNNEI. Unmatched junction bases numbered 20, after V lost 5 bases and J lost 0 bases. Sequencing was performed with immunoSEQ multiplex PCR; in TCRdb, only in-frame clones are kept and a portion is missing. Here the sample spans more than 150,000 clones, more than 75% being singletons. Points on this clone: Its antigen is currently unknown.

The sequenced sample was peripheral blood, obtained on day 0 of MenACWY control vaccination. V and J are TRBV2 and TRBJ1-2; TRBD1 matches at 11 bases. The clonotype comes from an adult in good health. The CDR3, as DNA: TGTGCCAGCAGTCACGGACAGGGGGCCCTAGCTAAGGGTCCGACTAACTATGGCTACACCTTC. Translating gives CASSHGQGALAKGPTNYGYTF.